The table lists the clone carrying this T cell receptor (beta chain) with a count of one. This record belongs to a study of cytomegalovirus exposure and HLA in healthy donors. Use of 60 Vbeta and 13 Jbeta primers characterized the PCR. Only in-frame clones appear in the TCRdb table, and some are missing; sequencing was by immunoSEQ multiplex PCR. In the table there are under 150,000 clones, 82% of which are singletons. The germline V gene has CDR1 GTSNPN and CDR2 SVGIG (reference sequence). The CDR3 runs to 15 residues. V lost 4 bases and J lost 2, with 12 bases in between. The TCR comes from a woman aged 45 to 65 in good health and CMV-seropositive. This chain joins TRBV30 and TRBJ1-6; tentative D call: TRBD1 (6 bases). The material sequenced was PBMCs. The CDR3 is CAWTVRGTYNSPLHF. CDR3 DNA sequence: TGTGCCTGGACCGTCAGGGGAACCTATAATTCACCCCTCCACTTT.